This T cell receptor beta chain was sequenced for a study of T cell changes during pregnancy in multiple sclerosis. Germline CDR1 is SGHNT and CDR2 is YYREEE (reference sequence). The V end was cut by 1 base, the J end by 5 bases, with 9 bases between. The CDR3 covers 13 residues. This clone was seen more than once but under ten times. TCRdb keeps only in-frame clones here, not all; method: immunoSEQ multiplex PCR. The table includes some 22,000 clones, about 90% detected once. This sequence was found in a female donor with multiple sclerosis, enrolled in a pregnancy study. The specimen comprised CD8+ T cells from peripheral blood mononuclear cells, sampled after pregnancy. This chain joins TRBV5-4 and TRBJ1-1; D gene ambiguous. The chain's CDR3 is CASSLWSGTEAFF. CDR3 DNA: TGTGCCAGCAGCTTGTGGTCGGGAACTGAAGCTTTCTTT. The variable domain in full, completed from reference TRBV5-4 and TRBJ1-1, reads ETGVTQSPTHLIKTRGQQVTLRCSSQSGHNTVSWYQQALGQGPQFIFQYYREEENGRGNFPPRFSGLQFPNYSSELNVNALELDDSALYLCASSLWSGTEAFFGQGTRLTVV.